This TCR beta chain originates from a study of cytomegalovirus exposure and HLA in healthy donors. In the case of this clone: As yet, its antigen is unknown.

CDR1 and CDR2 (germline): SGHAT, FQNNGV. Trimming pared 5 bases from V and 9 bases from J, leaving 23 bases between. This CDR3 is built from 16 residues. The PCR had 60 Vbeta and 13 Jbeta primers. Some clones are missing from TCRdb's copy, which holds only in-frame ones; the method was immunoSEQ multiplex PCR. This table lists around 70,000 clones. Study-wide points: When analyzed later, the rates of TCR association showed variation by HLA locus, with DRB1 the most and HLA-C the fewest. Analysis was carried out at a later point, and it linked a missense DCLRE1C variant to TCR beta V- and J-gene trimming. What was likely a sequencing artifact was a cluster of highly shared sequence variants.

The sample comprised PBMCs. The source is a boy younger than 18 in good health and CMV-seronegative. The V and J genes are TRBV11-2 and TRBJ2-1; tentative D call: TRBD2 (5 bases). CDR3 sequence: CASSGPQREFIREQFF. The DNA for the CDR3 is TGTGCCAGCAGCGGCCCCCAGAGGGAGTTTATTCGTGAGCAGTTCTTC.